The rows below give T cell receptor beta chains drawn from one sample of a study of cytomegalovirus exposure and HLA in healthy donors. Clones were read by immunoSEQ multiplex PCR, and TCRdb kept only the in-frame ones, dropping some. The repertoire consists of around 180,000 clones, with around 68% occurring once and the leading ten covering 1.5%. The sample was PBMCs. These receptors originate from a girl between 5 and 17 years old in good health and CMV-seronegative. Each CDR3 is given with its conserved first and last residue. D genes are given only for firm matches. Clone size is stated in some rows and not others, as once, few, many or a class when expanded.

v_call: TRBV11-3
j_call: TRBJ1-1
clone_size: -
d_call: -
cdr3_nt: TGTGCCAGCAGCTTAGAGGGGGGGAACACTGAAGCTTTCTTT
cdr3_aa: CASSLEGGNTEAFF

v_call: TRBV14
j_call: TRBJ1-1
clone_size: -
d_call: -
cdr3_nt: TGTGCCAGCAGCCACGCCGGGGGGAACACTGAAGCTTTCTTT
cdr3_aa: CASSHAGGNTEAFF

v_call: TRBV5-1
j_call: TRBJ1-4
clone_size: few
d_call: -
cdr3_nt: TGCGCCAGCAGCTCTGAGGGCGTTTTTGCAACTAATGAAAAACTGTTTTTT
cdr3_aa: CASSSEGVFATNEKLFF

v_call: TRBV5-1
j_call: TRBJ1-1
clone_size: -
d_call: -
cdr3_nt: TGCGCCAGCAGCTTGGTCGGCGGTTGGAACACTGAAGCTTTCTTT
cdr3_aa: CASSLVGGWNTEAFF

v_call: TRBV18
j_call: TRBJ2-7
clone_size: -
d_call: TRBD1
cdr3_nt: TGTGCCAGCTCACCAGTCTGGACAGGGAACGCCGAGCAGTACTTC
cdr3_aa: CASSPVWTGNAEQYF

v_call: TRBV18
j_call: TRBJ1-1
clone_size: -
d_call: -
cdr3_nt: TGTGCCAGCTCACCCCCTGACACTGAAGCTTTCTTT
cdr3_aa: CASSPPDTEAFF

v_call: TRBV7-3
j_call: TRBJ1-1
clone_size: -
d_call: -
cdr3_nt: TGTGCCAGCAGCTTAGGGACTGCCACTATGAACACTGAAGCTTTCTTT
cdr3_aa: CASSLGTATMNTEAFF

v_call: TRBV5-1
j_call: TRBJ1-6
clone_size: -
d_call: TRBD1
cdr3_nt: TGCGCCAGCAGCTTGGTTACAGGGGGGATTAATAATTCACCCCTCCACTTT
cdr3_aa: CASSLVTGGINNSPLHF

v_call: TRBV5-1
j_call: TRBJ2-1
clone_size: once
d_call: TRBD1
cdr3_nt: TGCGCCAGCAGCTCGTCCGGGACAGTCAATGAGCAGTTCTTC
cdr3_aa: CASSSSGTVNEQFF

v_call: TRBV11-2
j_call: TRBJ2-5
clone_size: -
d_call: TRBD2
cdr3_nt: TGTGCCAGCAGCTACGAGCGGGGGGGAGAGACCCAGTACTTC
cdr3_aa: CASSYERGGETQYF

v_call: TRBV5-4
j_call: TRBJ1-1
clone_size: once
d_call: -
cdr3_nt: TGTGCCAGCAGCTTGAGCCGACTTCAGGGATCTGAAGCTTTCTTT
cdr3_aa: CASSLSRLQGSEAFF

v_call: TRBV19
j_call: TRBJ2-7
clone_size: -
d_call: TRBD2
cdr3_nt: TGTGCCAGTAGTAGCAACCCGGGACTAGCGTCCTACGAGCAGTACTTC
cdr3_aa: CASSSNPGLASYEQYF

v_call: TRBV11-3
j_call: TRBJ1-1
clone_size: -
d_call: -
cdr3_nt: TGTGCCAGCAGCGCAGCAGGGGATTCGAGTGAAGCTTTCTTT
cdr3_aa: CASSAAGDSSEAFF

v_call: TRBV7-9
j_call: TRBJ2-5
clone_size: few
d_call: TRBD1
cdr3_nt: TGTGCCAGCACCCAGGGGGAGATCCAAGAGACCCAGTACTTC
cdr3_aa: CASTQGEIQETQYF

v_call: TRBV7-9
j_call: TRBJ2-2
clone_size: few
d_call: -
cdr3_nt: TGTGCCAGCAGATTTCGTCAGGTACCCGGGGAGCTGTTTTTT
cdr3_aa: CASRFRQVPGELFF

v_call: TRBV15
j_call: TRBJ2-2
clone_size: few
d_call: -
cdr3_nt: TGTGCCACCAGCAGTGGTCATGCGGTTTCCCTGTACACCGGGGAGCTGTTTTTT
cdr3_aa: CATSSGHAVSLYTGELFF

v_call: TRBV11-3
j_call: TRBJ2-2
clone_size: -
d_call: TRBD2
cdr3_nt: TGTGCCAGCAGCTTAGCGGGGGGGAACACCGGGGAGCTGTTTTTT
cdr3_aa: CASSLAGGNTGELFF

v_call: TRBV5-1
j_call: TRBJ2-3
clone_size: once
d_call: -
cdr3_nt: TGCGCCAGCAGCCCGGATGGGGGGTTCCCAAATACGCAGTATTTT
cdr3_aa: CASSPDGGFPNTQYF

v_call: TRBV2
j_call: TRBJ2-3
clone_size: -
d_call: -
cdr3_nt: TGTGCCGGCTCCACCCTTGATACGCAGTATTTT
cdr3_aa: CAGSTLDTQYF

v_call: TRBV7-9
j_call: TRBJ2-5
clone_size: few
d_call: -
cdr3_nt: TGTGCCAGCAGCTCAACAGGGGACTCTCAAGAGACCCAGTACTTC
cdr3_aa: CASSSTGDSQETQYF

v_call: TRBV5-1
j_call: TRBJ1-2
clone_size: -
d_call: -
cdr3_nt: TGCGCCAGCAGCTCCCCGGTGGGCAACTATGGCTACACCTTC
cdr3_aa: CASSSPVGNYGYTF

v_call: TRBV9
j_call: TRBJ1-3
clone_size: -
d_call: -
cdr3_nt: TGTGCCAGCAGCGAGGGAGGGGGAGGCCCTTCTGGAAACACCATATATTTT
cdr3_aa: CASSEGGGGPSGNTIYF

v_call: TRBV5-6
j_call: TRBJ1-3
clone_size: once
d_call: TRBD1
cdr3_nt: TGTGCCAGCAGCCTAACTCTCGACAGGGATGGATCCGGAAACACCATATATTTT
cdr3_aa: CASSLTLDRDGSGNTIYF

v_call: TRBV7-3
j_call: TRBJ2-1
clone_size: -
d_call: TRBD2
cdr3_nt: TGTGCCAGCAGCACTTTCGGACTAGCGGGGGAGCAGTTCTTC
cdr3_aa: CASSTFGLAGEQFF

v_call: TRBV6-7
j_call: TRBJ1-1
clone_size: -
d_call: -
cdr3_nt: TGTGCCAGCAGCCAACTGAGGGCTGAAGCTTTCTTT
cdr3_aa: CASSQLRAEAFF

v_call: TRBV10-3
j_call: TRBJ2-2
clone_size: -
d_call: TRBD1
cdr3_nt: TGTGCCATCAGTGAAAGGGGGGGACAGGGCGGTACCGGGGAGCTGTTTTTT
cdr3_aa: CAISERGGQGGTGELFF

v_call: TRBV5-6
j_call: TRBJ1-2
clone_size: -
d_call: TRBD1
cdr3_nt: TGTGCCAGCAGCTTACAGGGGCAGGACTATGGCTACACCTTC
cdr3_aa: CASSLQGQDYGYTF

v_call: TRBV5-6
j_call: TRBJ1-6
clone_size: -
d_call: -
cdr3_nt: TGTGCCAGCAGCTTGGGGCAGGGTTTAGGTTCACCCCTCCACTTT
cdr3_aa: CASSLGQGLGSPLHF

v_call: TRBV5-6
j_call: TRBJ2-5
clone_size: few
d_call: TRBD1
cdr3_nt: TGTGCCAGCAGCCGCGTCACAGGGGGCGAAGAGACCCAGTACTTC
cdr3_aa: CASSRVTGGEETQYF

v_call: TRBV9
j_call: TRBJ2-1
clone_size: -
d_call: TRBD1
cdr3_nt: TGTGCCAGCAGTTCCACAGGGGTAGGGTCCTACAATGAGCAGTTCTTC
cdr3_aa: CASSSTGVGSYNEQFF

v_call: TRBV9
j_call: TRBJ1-2
clone_size: -
d_call: TRBD1
cdr3_nt: TGTGCCAGCAGCTTAAGACAGGGGGCGGCTCATGGCTACACCTTC
cdr3_aa: CASSLRQGAAHGYTF

v_call: TRBV7-6
j_call: TRBJ2-2
clone_size: -
d_call: -
cdr3_nt: TGTGCCAGCAGCCATGCAGGGCCCGGGGAGCTGTTTTTT
cdr3_aa: CASSHAGPGELFF

v_call: TRBV5-1
j_call: TRBJ2-7
clone_size: -
d_call: -
cdr3_nt: TGCGCCAGCAGCTTGGTCGCCCTCTCAGGCTACGAGCAGTACTTC
cdr3_aa: CASSLVALSGYEQYF

v_call: TRBV7-3
j_call: TRBJ2-2
clone_size: -
d_call: TRBD1
cdr3_nt: TGTGCCAGCAGCCAGGACAGGGTGGGGAGTACCGGGGAGCTGTTTTTT
cdr3_aa: CASSQDRVGSTGELFF

v_call: TRBV5-1
j_call: TRBJ2-1
clone_size: -
d_call: TRBD2
cdr3_nt: TGCGCCAGCAGCTTAGTTCCTCTAGCGGGGGTACCCAATGAGCAGTTCTTC
cdr3_aa: CASSLVPLAGVPNEQFF

v_call: TRBV6-5
j_call: TRBJ1-6
clone_size: -
d_call: TRBD1
cdr3_nt: TGTGCCAGCCGGGACAGCACTAATTCACCCCTCCACTTT
cdr3_aa: CASRDSTNSPLHF

v_call: TRBV12-5
j_call: TRBJ1-5
clone_size: -
d_call: TRBD1
cdr3_nt: TGTGCTAACAGGGGTTATAGCAATCAGCCCCAGCATTTT
cdr3_aa: CANRGYSNQPQHF

v_call: TRBV14
j_call: TRBJ1-6
clone_size: once
d_call: -
cdr3_nt: TGTGCCAGCAGCCAAGTGGCAGGGCGTTCACCCCTCCACTTT
cdr3_aa: CASSQVAGRSPLHF

v_call: TRBV7-9
j_call: TRBJ2-2
clone_size: once
d_call: TRBD2
cdr3_nt: TGTGCCAGCAGCACATACGGGGGGGCCTTATCCGGGGAGCTGTTTTTT
cdr3_aa: CASSTYGGALSGELFF

v_call: TRBV6-5
j_call: TRBJ2-2
clone_size: -
d_call: -
cdr3_nt: TGTGCCAGCAGTTACAAGGGGTACACCGGGGAGCTGTTTTTT
cdr3_aa: CASSYKGYTGELFF

v_call: TRBV7-9
j_call: TRBJ1-1
clone_size: few
d_call: -
cdr3_nt: TGTGCCAGCAGCTCAACGTTAGGGGACACTGAAGCTTTCTTT
cdr3_aa: CASSSTLGDTEAFF

v_call: TRBV5-1
j_call: TRBJ2-7
clone_size: -
d_call: -
cdr3_nt: TGCGCCAGCAGCCCGGTGCCGACCGGGGACTTGGAGCAGTACTTC
cdr3_aa: CASSPVPTGDLEQYF

v_call: TRBV19
j_call: TRBJ1-4
clone_size: once
d_call: TRBD1
cdr3_nt: TGTGCCACCCACCGGACAGGGGTTGAAAAACTGTTTTTT
cdr3_aa: CATHRTGVEKLFF